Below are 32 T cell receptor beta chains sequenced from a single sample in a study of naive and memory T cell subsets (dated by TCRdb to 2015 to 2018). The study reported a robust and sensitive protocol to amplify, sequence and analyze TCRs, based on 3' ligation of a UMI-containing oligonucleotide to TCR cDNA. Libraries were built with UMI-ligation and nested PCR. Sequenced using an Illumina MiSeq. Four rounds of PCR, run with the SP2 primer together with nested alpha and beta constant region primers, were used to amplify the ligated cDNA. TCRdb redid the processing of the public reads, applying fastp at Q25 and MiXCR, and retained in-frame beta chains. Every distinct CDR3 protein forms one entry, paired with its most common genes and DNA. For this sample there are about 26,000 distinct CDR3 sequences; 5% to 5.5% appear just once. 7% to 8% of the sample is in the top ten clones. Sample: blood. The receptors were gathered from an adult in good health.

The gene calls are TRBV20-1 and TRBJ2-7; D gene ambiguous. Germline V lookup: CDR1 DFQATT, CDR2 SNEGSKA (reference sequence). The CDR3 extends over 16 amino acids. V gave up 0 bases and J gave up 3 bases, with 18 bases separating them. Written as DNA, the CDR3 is TGCAGTGCTAGAGATCAAGGAACCGACTGGAGCTACGAGCAGTACTTC. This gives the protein CSARDQGTDWSYEQYF.

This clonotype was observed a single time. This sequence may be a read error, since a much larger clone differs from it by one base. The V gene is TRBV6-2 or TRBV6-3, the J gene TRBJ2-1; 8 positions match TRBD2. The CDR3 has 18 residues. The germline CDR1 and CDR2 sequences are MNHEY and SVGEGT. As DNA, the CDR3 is TGTGACAGCAGCTACGGCGGCCCAGGGACTAGTAGGTACAATGAGCAGTTCTTC. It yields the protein CDSSYGGPGTSRYNEQFF.

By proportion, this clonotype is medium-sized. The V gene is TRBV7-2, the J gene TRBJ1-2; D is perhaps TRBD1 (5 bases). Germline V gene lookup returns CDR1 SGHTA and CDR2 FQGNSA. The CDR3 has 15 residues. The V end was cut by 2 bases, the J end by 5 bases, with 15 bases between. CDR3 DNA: TGTGCCAGCAGCTTAACGCTACAGGTCGGGTATGGCTACACCTTC. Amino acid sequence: CASSLTLQVGYGYTF. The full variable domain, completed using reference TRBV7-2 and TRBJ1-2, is GAGVSQSPSNKVTEKGKDVELRCDPISGHTALYWYRQSLGQGLEFLIYFQGNSAPDKSGLPSDRFSAERTGGSVSTLTIQRTQQEDSAVYLCASSLTLQVGYGYTFGSGTRLTVV.

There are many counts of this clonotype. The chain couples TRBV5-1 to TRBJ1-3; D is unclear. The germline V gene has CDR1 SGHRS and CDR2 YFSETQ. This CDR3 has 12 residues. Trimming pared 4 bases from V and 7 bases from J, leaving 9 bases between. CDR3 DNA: TGCGCCAGCAGCCTAGACGGGAACACCATATATTTT. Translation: CASSLDGNTIYF.

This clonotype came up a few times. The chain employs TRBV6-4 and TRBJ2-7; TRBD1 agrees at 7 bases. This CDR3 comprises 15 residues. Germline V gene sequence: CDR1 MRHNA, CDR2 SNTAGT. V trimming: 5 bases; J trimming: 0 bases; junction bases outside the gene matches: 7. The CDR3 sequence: CASSPTGTVSYEQYF. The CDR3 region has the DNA TGTGCCAGCAGTCCCACCGGGACAGTCTCCTACGAGCAGTACTTC.

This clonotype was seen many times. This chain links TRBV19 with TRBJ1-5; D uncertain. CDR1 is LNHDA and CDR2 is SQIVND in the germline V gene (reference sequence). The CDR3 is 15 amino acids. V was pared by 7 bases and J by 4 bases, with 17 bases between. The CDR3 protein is CASTSDGAFNQPQHF. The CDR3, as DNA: TGTGCCAGTACCTCGGACGGAGCATTTAATCAGCCCCAGCATTTT. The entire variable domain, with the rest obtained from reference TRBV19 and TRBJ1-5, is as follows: DGGITQSPKYLFRKEGQNVTLSCEQNLNHDAMYWYRQDPGQGLRLIYYSQIVNDFQKGDIAEGYSVSREKKESFPLTVTSAQKNPTAFYLCASTSDGAFNQPQHFGDGTRLSIL.

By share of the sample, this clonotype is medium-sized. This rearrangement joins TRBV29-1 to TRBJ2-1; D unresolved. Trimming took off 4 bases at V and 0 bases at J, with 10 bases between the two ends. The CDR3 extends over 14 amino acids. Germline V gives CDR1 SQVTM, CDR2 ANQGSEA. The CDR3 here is CSVVGRSSYNEQFF. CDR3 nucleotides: TGCAGCGTTGTGGGCCGGAGCTCCTACAATGAGCAGTTCTTC.

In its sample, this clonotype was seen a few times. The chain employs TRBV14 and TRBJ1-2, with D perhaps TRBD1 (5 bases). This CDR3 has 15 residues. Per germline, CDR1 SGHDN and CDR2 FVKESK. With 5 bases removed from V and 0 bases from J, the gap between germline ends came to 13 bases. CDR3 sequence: CASSETGTPNYGYTF. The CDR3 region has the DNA TGTGCCAGCAGCGAGACCGGGACTCCTAACTATGGCTACACCTTC.

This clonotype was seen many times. This CDR3 is CASRAASEGNYGYTF. For the CDR3, the DNA is TGTGCCAGCAGGGCCGCTTCGGAGGGGAACTATGGCTACACCTTC. This chain joins TRBV6-6 and TRBJ1-2, with D tentatively TRBD1 (5 bases). Germline CDR1 is MNHNY and CDR2 is SVGAGI (reference sequence). Trimming removed 6 bases from V and 2 bases from J, with 16 bases in between. This CDR3 comprises 15 residues.

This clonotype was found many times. The CDR3 loop is CSVRKGVRQETQYF. The CDR3 bases are TGCAGCGTTCGAAAGGGGGTACGACAAGAGACCCAGTACTTC. The rearrangement links TRBV29-1 to TRBJ2-5; the D gene is possibly TRBD1 (6 bases). The CDR3 totals 14 residues. Germline loops: CDR1 SQVTM, CDR2 ANQGSEA. The V end lost 5 bases, the J end lost 2 bases, and 15 bases lay between the germline ends.

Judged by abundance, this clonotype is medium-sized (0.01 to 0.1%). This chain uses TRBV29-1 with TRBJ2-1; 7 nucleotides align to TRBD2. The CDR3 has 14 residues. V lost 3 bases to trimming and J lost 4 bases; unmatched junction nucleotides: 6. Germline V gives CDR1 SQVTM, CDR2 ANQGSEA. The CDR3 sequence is CSVDGLAEYNEQFF. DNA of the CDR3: TGCAGCGTTGACGGTCTAGCGGAATACAATGAGCAGTTCTTC.

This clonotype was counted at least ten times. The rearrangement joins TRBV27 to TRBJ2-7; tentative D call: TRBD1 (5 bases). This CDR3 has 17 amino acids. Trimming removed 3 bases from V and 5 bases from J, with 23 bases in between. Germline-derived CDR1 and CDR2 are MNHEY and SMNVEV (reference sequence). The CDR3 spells CASSFSRVVYVWHEQYF. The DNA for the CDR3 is TGTGCCAGCAGTTTCAGCAGGGTGGTTTATGTCTGGCACGAGCAGTACTTC.

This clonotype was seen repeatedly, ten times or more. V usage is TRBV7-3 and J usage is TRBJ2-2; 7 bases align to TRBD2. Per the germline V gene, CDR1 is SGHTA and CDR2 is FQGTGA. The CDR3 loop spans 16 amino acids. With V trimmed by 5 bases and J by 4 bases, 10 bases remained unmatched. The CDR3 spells CASSHPEGTTTGELFF. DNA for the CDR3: TGTGCCAGCAGCCACCCGGAAGGGACTACCACCGGGGAGCTGTTTTTT.

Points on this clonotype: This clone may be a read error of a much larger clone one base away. The CDR3 DNA is TGTGCCAGCAGCTTACGGGAGAATCAGCCCCAGCATTTT. Amino acids: CASSLRENQPQHF. The chain carries TRBV7-2 and TRBJ1-5; D gene ambiguous. Germline V CDR1 and CDR2: SGHTA, FQGNSA. Trimming took off 2 bases at V and 4 bases at J, with 6 bases between the two ends. This CDR3 region has 13 residues.

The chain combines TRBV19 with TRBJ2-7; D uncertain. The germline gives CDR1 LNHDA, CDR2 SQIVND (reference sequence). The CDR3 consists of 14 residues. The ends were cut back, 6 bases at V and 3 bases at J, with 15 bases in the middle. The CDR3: CASRSGTLNYEQYF. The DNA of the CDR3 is TGTGCCAGTAGATCTGGAACCCTCAACTACGAGCAGTACTTC.

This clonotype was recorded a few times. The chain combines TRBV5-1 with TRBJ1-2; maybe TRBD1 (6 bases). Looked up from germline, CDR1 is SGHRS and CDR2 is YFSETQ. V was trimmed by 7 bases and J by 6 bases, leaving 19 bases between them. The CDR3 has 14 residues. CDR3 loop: CASATGGQMDGYTF. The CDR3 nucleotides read TGCGCCAGCGCTACTGGGGGGCAGATGGATGGCTACACCTTC.

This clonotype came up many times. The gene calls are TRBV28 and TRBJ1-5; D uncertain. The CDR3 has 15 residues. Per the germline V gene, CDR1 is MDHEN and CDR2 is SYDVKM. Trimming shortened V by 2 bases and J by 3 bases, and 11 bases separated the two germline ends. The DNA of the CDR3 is TGTGCCAGCAGTTTACAAATCCCCGTCAATCAGCCCCAGCATTTT. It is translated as CASSLQIPVNQPQHF.

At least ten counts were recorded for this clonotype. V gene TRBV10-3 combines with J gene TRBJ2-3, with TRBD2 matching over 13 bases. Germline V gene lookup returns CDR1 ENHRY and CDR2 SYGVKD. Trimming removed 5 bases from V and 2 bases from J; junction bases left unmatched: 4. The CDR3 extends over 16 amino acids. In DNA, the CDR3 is TGTGCCATCAGTCCCGGACTAGCGGGAGTCACAGATACGCAGTATTTT. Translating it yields CAISPGLAGVTDTQYF.

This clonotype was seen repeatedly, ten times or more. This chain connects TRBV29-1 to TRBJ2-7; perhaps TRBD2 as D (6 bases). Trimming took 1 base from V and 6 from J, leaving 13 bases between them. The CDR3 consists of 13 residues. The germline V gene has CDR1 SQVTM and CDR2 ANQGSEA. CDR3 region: CSVEGQGGGEQYF. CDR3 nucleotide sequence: TGCAGCGTTGAAGGGCAGGGAGGCGGCGAGCAGTACTTC.

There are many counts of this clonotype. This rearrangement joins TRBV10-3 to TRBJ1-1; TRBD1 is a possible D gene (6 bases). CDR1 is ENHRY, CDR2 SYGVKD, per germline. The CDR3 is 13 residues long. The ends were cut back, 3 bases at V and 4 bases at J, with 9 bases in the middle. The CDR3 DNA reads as TGTGCCATCAGTGACGCCAGGGGCACTGAAGCTTTCTTT. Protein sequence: CAISDARGTEAFF.

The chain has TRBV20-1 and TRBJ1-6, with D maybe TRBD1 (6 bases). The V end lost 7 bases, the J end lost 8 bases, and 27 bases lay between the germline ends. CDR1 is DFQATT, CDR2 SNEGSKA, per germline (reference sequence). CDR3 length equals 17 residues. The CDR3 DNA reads TGCAGTGTCTCAGGGGAAAAGTGGCGGAGGAGAGATTCACCCCTCCACTTT. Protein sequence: CSVSGEKWRRRDSPLHF.

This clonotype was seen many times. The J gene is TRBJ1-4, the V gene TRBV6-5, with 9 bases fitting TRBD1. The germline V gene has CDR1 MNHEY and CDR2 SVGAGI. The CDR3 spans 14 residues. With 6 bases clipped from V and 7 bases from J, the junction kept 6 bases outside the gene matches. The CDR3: CASRDTGGSEKLFF. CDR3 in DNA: TGTGCCAGCAGAGACACAGGGGGCAGTGAAAAACTGTTTTTT.

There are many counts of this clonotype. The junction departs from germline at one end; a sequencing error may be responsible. CDR3 nucleotides: TGTGCCAGCTCCCCACTCCCGACATCATCTAATGAAAAACTGTTTTTT. Translated, it gives CASSPLPTSSNEKLFF. V gene TRBV18 combines with J gene TRBJ1-4; D gene uncertain. The CDR3 length is 16 residues. CDR1 is KGHSH and CDR2 is LQKENI in the germline V gene.

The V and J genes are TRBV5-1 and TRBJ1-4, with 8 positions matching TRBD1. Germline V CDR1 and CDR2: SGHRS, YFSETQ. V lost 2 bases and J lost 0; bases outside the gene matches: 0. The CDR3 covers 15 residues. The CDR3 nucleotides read TGCGCCAGCAGCTTACAGGGGGCAACTAATGAAAAACTGTTTTTT. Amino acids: CASSLQGATNEKLFF.

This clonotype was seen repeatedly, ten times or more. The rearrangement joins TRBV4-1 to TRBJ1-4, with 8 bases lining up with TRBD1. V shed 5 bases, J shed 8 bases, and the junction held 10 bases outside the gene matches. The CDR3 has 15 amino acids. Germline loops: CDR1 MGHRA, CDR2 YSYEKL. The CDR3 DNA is TGCGCCAGCAGCGATCGACAGGGGAGGGAAGAAAAACTGTTTTTT. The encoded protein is CASSDRQGREEKLFF.

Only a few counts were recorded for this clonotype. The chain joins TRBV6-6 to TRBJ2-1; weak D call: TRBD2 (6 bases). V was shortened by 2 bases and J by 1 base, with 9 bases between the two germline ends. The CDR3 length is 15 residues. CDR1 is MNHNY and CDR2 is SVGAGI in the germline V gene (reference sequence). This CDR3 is CASSYGGDSYNEQFF. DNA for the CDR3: TGTGCCAGCAGTTACGGCGGGGATTCCTACAATGAGCAGTTCTTC.

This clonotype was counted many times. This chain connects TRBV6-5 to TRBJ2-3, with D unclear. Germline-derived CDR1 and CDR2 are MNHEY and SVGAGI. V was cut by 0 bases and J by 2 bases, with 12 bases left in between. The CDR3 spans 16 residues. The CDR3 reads CASSYSSGPLTDTQYF. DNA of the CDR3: TGTGCCAGCAGTTACTCGTCCGGTCCTCTCACAGATACGCAGTATTTT.

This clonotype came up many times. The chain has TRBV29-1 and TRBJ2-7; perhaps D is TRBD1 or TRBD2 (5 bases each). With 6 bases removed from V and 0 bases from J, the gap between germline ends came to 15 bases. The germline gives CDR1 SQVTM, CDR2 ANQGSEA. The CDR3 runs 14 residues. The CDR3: CSVLRGDSSYEQYF. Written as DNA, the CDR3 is TGCAGCGTCCTGAGGGGAGACAGCTCCTACGAGCAGTACTTC.

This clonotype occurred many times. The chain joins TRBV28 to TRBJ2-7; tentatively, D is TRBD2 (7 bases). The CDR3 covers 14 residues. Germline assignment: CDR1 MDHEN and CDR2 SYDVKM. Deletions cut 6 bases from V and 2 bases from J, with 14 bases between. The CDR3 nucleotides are TGTGCCAGCAGCCCGGGGGGCAGGCCCTACGAGCAGTACTTC. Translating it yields CASSPGGRPYEQYF.

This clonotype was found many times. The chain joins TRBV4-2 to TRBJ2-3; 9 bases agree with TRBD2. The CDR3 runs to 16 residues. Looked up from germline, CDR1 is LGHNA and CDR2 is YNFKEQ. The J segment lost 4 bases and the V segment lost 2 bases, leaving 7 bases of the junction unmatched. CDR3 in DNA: TGTGCCAGCAGCCAAAGACAAGCGGGAGGAGCAGATACGCAGTATTTT. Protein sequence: CASSQRQAGGADTQYF.

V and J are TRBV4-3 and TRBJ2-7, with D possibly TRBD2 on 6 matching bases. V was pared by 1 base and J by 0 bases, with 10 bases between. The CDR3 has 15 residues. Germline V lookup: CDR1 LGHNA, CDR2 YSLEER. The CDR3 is CASSQGRDSSYEQYF. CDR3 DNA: TGCGCCAGCAGCCAAGGCCGGGACTCCTCCTACGAGCAGTACTTC.

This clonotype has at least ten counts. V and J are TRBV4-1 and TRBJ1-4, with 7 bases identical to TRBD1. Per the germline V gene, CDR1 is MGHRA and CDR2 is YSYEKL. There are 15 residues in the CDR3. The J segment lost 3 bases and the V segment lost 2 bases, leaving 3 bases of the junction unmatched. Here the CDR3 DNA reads TGCGCCAGCAGCCAACCGACAGGGCCTAATGAAAAACTGTTTTTT. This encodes CASSQPTGPNEKLFF.